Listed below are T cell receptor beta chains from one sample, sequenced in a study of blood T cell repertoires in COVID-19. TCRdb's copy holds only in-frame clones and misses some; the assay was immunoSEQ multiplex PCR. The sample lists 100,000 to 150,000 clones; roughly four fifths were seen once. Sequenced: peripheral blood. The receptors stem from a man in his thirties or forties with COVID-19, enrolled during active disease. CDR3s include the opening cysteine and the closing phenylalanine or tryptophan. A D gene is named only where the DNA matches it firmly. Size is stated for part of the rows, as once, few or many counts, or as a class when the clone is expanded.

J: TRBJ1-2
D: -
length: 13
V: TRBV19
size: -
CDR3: CASRKPGIYGYTF
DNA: TGTGCCAGTAGAAAGCCGGGGATCTATGGCTACACCTTC

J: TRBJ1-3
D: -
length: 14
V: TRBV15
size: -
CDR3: CATRSGYSGNTIYF
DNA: TGTGCCACCAGGTCAGGCTACTCTGGAAACACCATATATTTT

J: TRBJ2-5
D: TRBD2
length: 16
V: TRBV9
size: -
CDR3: CASSASLGLAEETQYF
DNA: TGTGCCAGCAGCGCGAGTCTGGGACTAGCGGAAGAGACCCAGTACTTC

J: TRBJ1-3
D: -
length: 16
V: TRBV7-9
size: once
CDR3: CASSFMAPGSGNTIYF
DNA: TGTGCCAGCAGCTTTATGGCACCAGGGTCCGGAAACACCATATATTTT

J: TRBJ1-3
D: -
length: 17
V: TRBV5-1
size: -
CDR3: CASSPVETGESGNTIYF
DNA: TGCGCCAGCAGCCCGGTTGAGACGGGGGAATCTGGAAACACCATATATTTT

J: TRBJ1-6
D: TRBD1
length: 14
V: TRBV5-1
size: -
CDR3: CASSLGQGVSPLHF
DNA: TGCGCCAGCAGCCTCGGACAGGGGGTTTCACCCCTCCACTTT

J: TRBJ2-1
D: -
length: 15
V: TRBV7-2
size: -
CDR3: CASSLVGQNNNEQFF
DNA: TGTGCCAGCAGCTTAGTTGGACAGAACAACAATGAGCAGTTCTTC

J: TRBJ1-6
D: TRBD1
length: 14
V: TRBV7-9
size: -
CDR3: CASSRWDRNSPLHF
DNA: TGTGCCAGCAGCCGCTGGGACAGAAATTCACCCCTCCACTTT

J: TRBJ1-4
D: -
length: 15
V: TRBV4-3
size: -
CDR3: CASSQVAGRNEKLFF
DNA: TGCGCCAGCAGCCAAGTGGCGGGGAGAAATGAAAAACTGTTTTTT

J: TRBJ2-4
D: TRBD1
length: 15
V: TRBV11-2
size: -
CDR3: CASSWMKGAANIQYF
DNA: TGTGCCAGCAGTTGGATGAAGGGGGCGGCAAACATTCAGTACTTC

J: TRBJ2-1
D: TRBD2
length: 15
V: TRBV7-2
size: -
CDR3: CASSLAGTSADEQFF
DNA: TGTGCCAGCAGCTTGGCCGGGACTAGTGCCGATGAGCAGTTCTTC

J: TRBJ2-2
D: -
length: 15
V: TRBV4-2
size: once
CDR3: CASSQGLGNTGELFF
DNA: TGTGCCAGCAGCCAAGGTCTAGGGAACACCGGGGAGCTGTTTTTT

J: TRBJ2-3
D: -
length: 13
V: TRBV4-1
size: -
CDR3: CASRQGLADTQYF
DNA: TGCGCCAGCAGACAGGGCTTAGCAGATACGCAGTATTTT

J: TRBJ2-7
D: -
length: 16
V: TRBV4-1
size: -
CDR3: CASSQATSWDAYEQYF
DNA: TGCGCCAGCAGCCAAGCAACTAGCTGGGACGCCTACGAGCAGTACTTC

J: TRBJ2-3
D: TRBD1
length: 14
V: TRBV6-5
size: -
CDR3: CASSLQGWGDTQYF
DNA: TGTGCCAGCAGCTTACAGGGGTGGGGAGATACGCAGTATTTT

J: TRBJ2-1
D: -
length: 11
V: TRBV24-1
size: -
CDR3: CASGQINEQFF
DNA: TGTGCCTCTGGACAGATCAATGAGCAGTTCTTC

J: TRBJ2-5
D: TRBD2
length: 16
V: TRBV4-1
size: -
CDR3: CASSQPGTSAWKTQYF
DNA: TGCGCCAGCAGCCAACCCGGGACTAGCGCTTGGAAGACCCAGTACTTC

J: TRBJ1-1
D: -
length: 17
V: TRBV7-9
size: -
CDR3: CASSPPFRRGVNTEAFF
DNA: TGTGCCAGCAGCCCACCTTTCAGGAGGGGAGTTAACACTGAAGCTTTCTTT

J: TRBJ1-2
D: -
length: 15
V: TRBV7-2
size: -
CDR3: CASSLRVGGNYGYTF
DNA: TGTGCCAGCAGCCTCAGGGTCGGGGGTAACTATGGCTACACCTTC

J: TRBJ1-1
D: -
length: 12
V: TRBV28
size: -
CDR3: CASSGSAQEAFF
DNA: TGTGCCAGCAGCGGCTCGGCACAGGAAGCTTTCTTT

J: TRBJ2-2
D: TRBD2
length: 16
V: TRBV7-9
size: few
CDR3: CASSSLRSGRAGELFF
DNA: TGTGCCAGCAGCTCGCTCAGGAGCGGGAGGGCCGGGGAGCTGTTTTTT

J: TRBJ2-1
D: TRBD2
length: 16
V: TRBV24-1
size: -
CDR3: CATSDSSGREYNEQFF
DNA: TGTGCCACCAGTGATAGTAGCGGGAGAGAGTACAATGAGCAGTTCTTC

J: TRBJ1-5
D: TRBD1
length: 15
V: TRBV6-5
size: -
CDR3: CASSPGTGNNQPQHF
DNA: TGTGCCAGCAGCCCCGGGACAGGGAATAATCAGCCCCAGCATTTT

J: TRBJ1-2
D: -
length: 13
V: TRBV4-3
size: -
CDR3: CASSQTGSYGYTF
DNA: TGCGCCAGCAGCCAGACCGGGTCCTATGGCTACACCTTC

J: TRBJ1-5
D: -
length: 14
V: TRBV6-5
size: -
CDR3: CASRQGGRNQPQHF
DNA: TGTGCCAGCAGGCAGGGAGGCCGCAATCAGCCCCAGCATTTT

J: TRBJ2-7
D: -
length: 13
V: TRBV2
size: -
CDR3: CASIYRPSYEQYF
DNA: TGTGCCAGCATTTACAGGCCCTCCTACGAGCAGTACTTC

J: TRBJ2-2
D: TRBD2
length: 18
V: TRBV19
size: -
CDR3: CASSGGLAGVLSAGELFF
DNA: TGTGCCAGTAGTGGGGGACTAGCGGGAGTATTAAGTGCCGGGGAGCTGTTTTTT

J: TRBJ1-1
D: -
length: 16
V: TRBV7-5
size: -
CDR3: CVRSLDRQGVNTEAFF
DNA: TGTGTCAGAAGCTTAGATCGGCAGGGGGTGAACACTGAAGCTTTCTTT

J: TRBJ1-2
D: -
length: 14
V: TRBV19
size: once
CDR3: CASSILAIDYGYTF
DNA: TGTGCCAGTAGTATCCTGGCAATTGACTATGGCTACACCTTC

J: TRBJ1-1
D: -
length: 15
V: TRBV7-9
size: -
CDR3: CASSWRGLMNTEAFF
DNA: TGTGCCAGCAGCTGGAGGGGCCTCATGAACACTGAAGCTTTCTTT

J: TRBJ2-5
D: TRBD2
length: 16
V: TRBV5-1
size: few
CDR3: CASSGQRGASQETQYF
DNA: TGCGCCAGCAGCGGGCAGCGGGGGGCGTCCCAAGAGACCCAGTACTTC